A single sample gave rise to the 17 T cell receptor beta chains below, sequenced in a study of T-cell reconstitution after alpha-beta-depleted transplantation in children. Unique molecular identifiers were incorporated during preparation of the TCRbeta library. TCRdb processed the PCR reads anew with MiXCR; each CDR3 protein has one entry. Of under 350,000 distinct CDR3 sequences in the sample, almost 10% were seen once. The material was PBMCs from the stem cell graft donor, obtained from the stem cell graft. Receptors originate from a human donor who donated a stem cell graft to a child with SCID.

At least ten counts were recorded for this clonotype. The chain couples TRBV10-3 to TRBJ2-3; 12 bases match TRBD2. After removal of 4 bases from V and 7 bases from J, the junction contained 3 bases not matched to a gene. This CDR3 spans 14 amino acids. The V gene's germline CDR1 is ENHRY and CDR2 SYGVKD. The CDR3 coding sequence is TGTGCCATCAGTGGGACTAGCGGGGAACATACGCAGTATTTT. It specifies CAISGTSGEHTQYF.

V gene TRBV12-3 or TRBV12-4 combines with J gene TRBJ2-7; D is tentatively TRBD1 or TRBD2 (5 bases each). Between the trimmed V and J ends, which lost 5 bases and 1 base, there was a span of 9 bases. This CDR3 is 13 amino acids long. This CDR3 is CASSGGRSYEQYF. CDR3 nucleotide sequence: TGTGCCAGCAGTGGGGGACGTTCCTACGAGCAGTACTTC.

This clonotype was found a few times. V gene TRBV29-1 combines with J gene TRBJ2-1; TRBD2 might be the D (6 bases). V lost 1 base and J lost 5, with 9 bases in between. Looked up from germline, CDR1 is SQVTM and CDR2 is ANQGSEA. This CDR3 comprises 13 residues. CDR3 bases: TGCAGCGTTGAAGGCGGGGTCCACAATGAGCAGTTCTTC. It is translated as CSVEGGVHNEQFF.

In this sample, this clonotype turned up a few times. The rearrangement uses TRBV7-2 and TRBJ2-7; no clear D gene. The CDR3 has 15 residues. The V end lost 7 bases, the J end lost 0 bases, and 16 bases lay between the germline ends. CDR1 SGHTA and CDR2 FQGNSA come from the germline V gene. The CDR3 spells CASTVVARDSYEQYF. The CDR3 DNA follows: TGTGCCAGCACCGTTGTGGCCCGCGACTCCTACGAGCAGTACTTC.

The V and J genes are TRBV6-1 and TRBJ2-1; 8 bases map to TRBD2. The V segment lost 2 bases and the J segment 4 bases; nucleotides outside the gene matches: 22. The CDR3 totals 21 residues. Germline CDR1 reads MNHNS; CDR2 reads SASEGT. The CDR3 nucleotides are TGTGCCAGCAGTGAAAAGTTTCCCTGGGTACGGACGGGGGGGATTTACAATGAGCAGTTCTTC. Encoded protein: CASSEKFPWVRTGGIYNEQFF.

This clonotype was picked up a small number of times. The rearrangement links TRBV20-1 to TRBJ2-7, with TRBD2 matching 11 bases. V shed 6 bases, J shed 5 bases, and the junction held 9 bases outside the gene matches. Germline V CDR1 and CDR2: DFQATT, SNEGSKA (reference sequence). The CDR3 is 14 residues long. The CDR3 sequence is CSATTGTSGHEQYF. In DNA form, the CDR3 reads TGCAGTGCGACTACCGGGACTAGCGGCCACGAGCAGTACTTC.

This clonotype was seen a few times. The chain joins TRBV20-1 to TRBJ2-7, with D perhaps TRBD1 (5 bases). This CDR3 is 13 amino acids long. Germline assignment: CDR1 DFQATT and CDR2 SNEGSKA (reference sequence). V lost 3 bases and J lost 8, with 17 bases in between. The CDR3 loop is CSASHQTGQQQYF. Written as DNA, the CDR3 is TGCAGTGCTAGCCACCAAACAGGTCAGCAGCAGTACTTC.

The CDR3 DNA reads TGTGCCAGCAGTTTATTGGAAGGTTCACCCCTCCACTTT. This codes for CASSLLEGSPLHF. The genes are TRBV12-3 or TRBV12-4 and TRBJ1-6, with no clear D. The CDR3 is 13 residues long. V lost 2 bases and J lost 9, with 8 bases in between.

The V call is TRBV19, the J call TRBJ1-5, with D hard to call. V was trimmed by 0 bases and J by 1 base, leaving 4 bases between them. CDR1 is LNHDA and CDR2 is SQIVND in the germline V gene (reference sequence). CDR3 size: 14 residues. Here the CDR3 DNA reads TGTGCCAGTAGTATAGAGGGCAGCAATCAGCCCCAGCATTTT. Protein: CASSIEGSNQPQHF.

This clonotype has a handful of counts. The CDR3 sequence is CASSLEGVPSPLHF. Here the CDR3 DNA reads TGCGCCAGCAGCTTGGAGGGGGTTCCCTCACCCCTCCACTTT. The chain uses TRBV5-1 and TRBJ1-6; tentatively, D is TRBD1 (6 bases). The CDR3 runs 14 residues. Germline V gene lookup returns CDR1 SGHRS and CDR2 YFSETQ. V was shortened by 0 bases and J by 10 bases, with 11 bases between the two germline ends.

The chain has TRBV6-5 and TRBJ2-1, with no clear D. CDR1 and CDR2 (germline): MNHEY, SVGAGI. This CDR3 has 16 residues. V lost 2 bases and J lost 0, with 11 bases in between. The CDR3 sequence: CASSYVTPTSYNEQFF. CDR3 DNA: TGTGCCAGCAGTTACGTGACACCGACCTCCTACAATGAGCAGTTCTTC.

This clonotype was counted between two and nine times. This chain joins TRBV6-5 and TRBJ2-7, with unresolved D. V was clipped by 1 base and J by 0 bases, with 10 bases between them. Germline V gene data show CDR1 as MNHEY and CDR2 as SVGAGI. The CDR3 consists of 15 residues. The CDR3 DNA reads TGTGCCAGCAGTTACTTACAGCCCCCCTCCTACGAGCAGTACTTC. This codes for CASSYLQPPSYEQYF.

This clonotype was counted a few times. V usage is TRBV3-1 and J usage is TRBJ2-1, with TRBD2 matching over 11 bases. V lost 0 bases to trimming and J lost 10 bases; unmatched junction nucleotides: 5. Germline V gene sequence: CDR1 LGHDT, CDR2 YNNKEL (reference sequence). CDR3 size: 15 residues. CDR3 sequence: CASSQELAGGSEQFF. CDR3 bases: TGTGCCAGCAGCCAAGAATTAGCGGGGGGGTCCGAGCAGTTCTTC.

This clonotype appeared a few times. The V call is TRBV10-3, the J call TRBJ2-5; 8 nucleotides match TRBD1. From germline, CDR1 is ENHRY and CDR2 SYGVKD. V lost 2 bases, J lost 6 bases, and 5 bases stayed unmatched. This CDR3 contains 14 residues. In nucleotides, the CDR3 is TGTGCCATCAGTGAGGGTACAGGGGGGCAGACCCAGTACTTC. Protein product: CAISEGTGGQTQYF.

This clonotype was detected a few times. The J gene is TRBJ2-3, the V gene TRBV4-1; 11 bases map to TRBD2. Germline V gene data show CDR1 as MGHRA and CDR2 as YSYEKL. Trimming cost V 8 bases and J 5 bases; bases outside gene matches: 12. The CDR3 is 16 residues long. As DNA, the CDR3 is TGCGCCAGCTCAAGATCCCTAGCGGGGGGAGGAGATACGCAGTATTTT. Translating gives CASSRSLAGGGDTQYF.

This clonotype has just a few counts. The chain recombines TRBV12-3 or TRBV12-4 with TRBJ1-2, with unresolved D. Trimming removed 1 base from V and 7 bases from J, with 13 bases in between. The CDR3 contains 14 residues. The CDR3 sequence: CASSLGVSESGYTF. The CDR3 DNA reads TGTGCCAGCAGTTTAGGGGTCAGTGAAAGTGGCTACACCTTC.

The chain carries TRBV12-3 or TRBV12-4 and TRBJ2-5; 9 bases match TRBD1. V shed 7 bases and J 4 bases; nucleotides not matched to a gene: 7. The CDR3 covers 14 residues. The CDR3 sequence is CASTVQGARETQYF. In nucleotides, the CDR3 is TGTGCCAGCACAGTACAGGGGGCGAGAGAGACCCAGTACTTC.